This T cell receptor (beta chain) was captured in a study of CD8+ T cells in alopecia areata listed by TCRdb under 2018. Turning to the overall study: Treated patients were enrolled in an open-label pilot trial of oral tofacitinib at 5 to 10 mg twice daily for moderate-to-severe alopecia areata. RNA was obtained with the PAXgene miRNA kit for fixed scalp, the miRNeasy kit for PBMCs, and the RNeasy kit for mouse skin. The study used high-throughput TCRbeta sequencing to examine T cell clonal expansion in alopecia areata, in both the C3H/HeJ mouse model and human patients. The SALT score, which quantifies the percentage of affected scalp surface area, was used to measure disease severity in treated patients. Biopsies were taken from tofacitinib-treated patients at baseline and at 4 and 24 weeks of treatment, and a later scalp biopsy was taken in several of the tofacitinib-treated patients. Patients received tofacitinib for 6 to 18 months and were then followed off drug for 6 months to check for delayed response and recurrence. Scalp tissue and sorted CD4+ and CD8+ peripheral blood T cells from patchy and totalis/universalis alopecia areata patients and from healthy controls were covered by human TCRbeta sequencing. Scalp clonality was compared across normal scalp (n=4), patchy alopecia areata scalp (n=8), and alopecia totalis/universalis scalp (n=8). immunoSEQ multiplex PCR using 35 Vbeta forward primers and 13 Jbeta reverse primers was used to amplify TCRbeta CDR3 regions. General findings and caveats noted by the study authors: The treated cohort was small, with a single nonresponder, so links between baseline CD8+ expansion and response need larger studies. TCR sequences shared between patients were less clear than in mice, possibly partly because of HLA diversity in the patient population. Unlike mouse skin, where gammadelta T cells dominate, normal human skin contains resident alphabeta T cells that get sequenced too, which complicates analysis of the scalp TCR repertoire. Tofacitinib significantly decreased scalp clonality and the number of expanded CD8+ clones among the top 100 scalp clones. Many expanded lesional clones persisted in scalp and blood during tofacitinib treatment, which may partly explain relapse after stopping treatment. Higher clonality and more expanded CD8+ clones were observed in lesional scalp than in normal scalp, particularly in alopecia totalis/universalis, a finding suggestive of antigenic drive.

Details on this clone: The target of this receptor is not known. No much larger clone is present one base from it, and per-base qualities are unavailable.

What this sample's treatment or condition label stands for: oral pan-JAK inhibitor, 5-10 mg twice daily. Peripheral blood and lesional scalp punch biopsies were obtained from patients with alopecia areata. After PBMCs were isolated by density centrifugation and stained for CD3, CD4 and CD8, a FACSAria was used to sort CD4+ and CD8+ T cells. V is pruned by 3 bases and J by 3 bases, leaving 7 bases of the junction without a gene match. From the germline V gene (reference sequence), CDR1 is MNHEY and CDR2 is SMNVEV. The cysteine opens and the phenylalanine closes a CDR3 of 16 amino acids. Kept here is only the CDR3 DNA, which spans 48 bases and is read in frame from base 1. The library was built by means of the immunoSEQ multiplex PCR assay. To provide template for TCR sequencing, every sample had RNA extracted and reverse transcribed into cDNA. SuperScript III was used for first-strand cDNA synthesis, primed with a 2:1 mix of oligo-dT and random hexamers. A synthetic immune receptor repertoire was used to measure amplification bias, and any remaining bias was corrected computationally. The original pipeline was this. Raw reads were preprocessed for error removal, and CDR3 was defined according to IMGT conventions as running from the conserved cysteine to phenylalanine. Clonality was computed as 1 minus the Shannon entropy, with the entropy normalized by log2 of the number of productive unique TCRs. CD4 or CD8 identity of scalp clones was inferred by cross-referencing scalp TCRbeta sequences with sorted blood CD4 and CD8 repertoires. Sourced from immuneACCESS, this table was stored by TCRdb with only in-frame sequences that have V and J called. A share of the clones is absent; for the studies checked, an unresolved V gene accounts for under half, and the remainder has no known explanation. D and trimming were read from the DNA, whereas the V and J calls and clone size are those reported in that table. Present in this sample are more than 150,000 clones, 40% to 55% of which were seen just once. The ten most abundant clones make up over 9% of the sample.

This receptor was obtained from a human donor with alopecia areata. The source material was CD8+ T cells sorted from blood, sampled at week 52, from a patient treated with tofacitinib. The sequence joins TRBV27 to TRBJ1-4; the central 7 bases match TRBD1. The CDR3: CASSFYGQEPNEKLFF. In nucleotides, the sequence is TGTGCCAGCAGTTTTTACGGACAGGAACCTAATGAAAAACTGTTTTTT.